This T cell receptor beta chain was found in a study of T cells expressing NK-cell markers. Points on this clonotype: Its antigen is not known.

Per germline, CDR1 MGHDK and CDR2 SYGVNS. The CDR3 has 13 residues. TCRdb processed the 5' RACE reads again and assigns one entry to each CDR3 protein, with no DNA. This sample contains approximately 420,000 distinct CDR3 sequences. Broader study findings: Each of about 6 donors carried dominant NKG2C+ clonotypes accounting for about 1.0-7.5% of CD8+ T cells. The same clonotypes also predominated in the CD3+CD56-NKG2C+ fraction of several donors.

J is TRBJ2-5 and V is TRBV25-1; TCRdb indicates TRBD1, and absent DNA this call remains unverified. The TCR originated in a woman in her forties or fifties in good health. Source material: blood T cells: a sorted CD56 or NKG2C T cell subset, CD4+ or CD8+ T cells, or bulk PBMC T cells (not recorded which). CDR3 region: CASDRGGTETQYF.